This T cell receptor beta chain was documented in a study of blood T cell repertoires in COVID-19. Authors' methods: How many nucleated cells were present was estimated from reference gene primer amplification. Measured with immunoSEQ multiplex PCR; TCRdb has only the in-frame clones, and not every one. The DNA gave D and trimming, while V, J and clone size come from that table. Found here are 210,000 or so clones, around 82% of them singletons; the top ten hold approximately 4.8%. The V gene lost 3 bases and the J gene lost 8 bases, with 12 bases spanning the gap. The CDR3 length is 14 residues. CDR1 is SGHDT, CDR2 YYEEEE, per germline. Researchers sorted participants into cohorts using their self-reported clinical history. The study recruited exposed participants who had met a COVID-19 case within 2 weeks before entry. This clone has only one observation.

Sequencing was performed on PBMCs or T cells enriched from blood (not recorded which). The receptor was isolated from a woman aged 45-60 years who had been exposed to COVID-19. The J gene is TRBJ1-6, the V gene TRBV5-6; no definite D call. CDR3 nucleotide sequence: TGTGCCAGCAGCTCCCGGGGAATCCATTCACCCCTCCACTTT. Encoded protein: CASSSRGIHSPLHF.